This is a list of T cell receptor beta chains from one sample in a study of Graves' ophthalmopathy and Graves' hyperthyroidism. MiXCR was run by TCRdb on the multiplex PCR reads, yielding one entry per CDR3 protein. The repertoire consists of under 800,000 distinct CDR3 sequences, with about 20% occurring once and the leading ten covering 7.1%. Sequencing was carried out using peripheral blood. Receptors were obtained from a young woman with stable Graves' hyperthyroidism. Some clones in this sample may be carry-over from other donors' samples. CDR3s include the opening cysteine and the closing phenylalanine or tryptophan. D genes are given only for firm matches. Clone size is given for some rows only: seen once, a few or many times, or a class if the clone is expanded.

CSVEDRQGKTQYF | TRBV29-1 | . | TRBJ2-5 | .
CASSLYPDVLNEQYF | TRBV5-1 | many | TRBJ2-7 | .
CASSYSKQGHTEAFF | TRBV6-5 | many | TRBJ1-1 | .
CASTTGLEGYEQFF | TRBV6-2/TRBV6-3 | few | TRBJ2-1 | TRBD2
CASSPTSGGAREQYF | TRBV6-2/TRBV6-3 | many | TRBJ2-7 | TRBD2
CASSATDQWADTQYF | TRBV7-3 | few | TRBJ2-3 | .
CASSHPPEGNTEAFF | TRBV3-1 | . | TRBJ1-1 | .
CASSYRRVETQYF | TRBV6-5 | . | TRBJ2-5 | .
CASSLNMALYGYTF | TRBV28 | once | TRBJ1-2 | .
CASSPTGNAFF | TRBV12-3/TRBV12-4 | . | TRBJ1-1 | .
CASSLTRGREQYF | TRBV5-1 | . | TRBJ2-7 | .
CASRGLLNTGELFF | TRBV28 | many | TRBJ2-2 | TRBD2
CASSVSKTDRYKNIQYF | TRBV7-8 | many | TRBJ2-4 | .
CASSSTAGTNTIYF | TRBV6-1 | . | TRBJ1-3 | .
CASSYSFLAGELFF | TRBV6-5 | once | TRBJ2-2 | .
CASSLGQTALYTGELFF | TRBV12-3/TRBV12-4 | . | TRBJ2-2 | .
CASTIREYTEAFF | TRBV6-1 | . | TRBJ1-1 | .
CASSLLTGSHSVQPQHF | TRBV5-4 | . | TRBJ1-5 | TRBD1
CSASAGGRDSGELFF | TRBV20-1 | few | TRBJ2-2 | .
CASSLIPPPDYIETQYF | TRBV27 | . | TRBJ2-5 | .
CASTQVGAASYTF | TRBV2 | many | TRBJ1-2 | .
CASSPPYGEKTQYF | TRBV12-3/TRBV12-4 | many | TRBJ2-5 | .
CASSPGPVEAFF | TRBV6-2/TRBV6-3 | . | TRBJ1-1 | .
CASSLVKGYTSGNQETQYF | TRBV7-6 | . | TRBJ2-5 | TRBD2
CASADGDSYEQYF | TRBV6-2/TRBV6-3 | many | TRBJ2-7 | .
CASSLRRKRGNYGYTF | TRBV12-3/TRBV12-4 | many | TRBJ1-2 | .
CASSLIGGSGELFF | TRBV7-3 | few | TRBJ2-2 | .
CATQRGWETEAFF | TRBV24-1 | few | TRBJ1-1 | .
CASSSLTYEQYF | TRBV28 | many | TRBJ2-7 | .
CSARSTPGSSYEQYF | TRBV20-1 | many | TRBJ2-7 | .
CASSTLPVGGGAYEQYF | TRBV11-1 | few | TRBJ2-7 | .
CASTTTETGHYGYTF | TRBV6-1 | many | TRBJ1-2 | TRBD1
CAISEGEEPQHF | TRBV10-3 | . | TRBJ1-5 | .
CASSPGAISYEQYF | TRBV4-1 | many | TRBJ2-7 | .
CVSSQDLNTEAFF | TRBV6-2/TRBV6-3 | . | TRBJ1-1 | .
CASTGQLNQPQHF | TRBV12-3/TRBV12-4 | many | TRBJ1-5 | .
CASSLPGTPYEQYF | TRBV7-9 | . | TRBJ2-7 | .
CAISPGLAHTGELFF | TRBV15 | . | TRBJ2-2 | TRBD2
CASGLNEYEETQYF | TRBV12-5 | many | TRBJ2-5 | .
CSARSGGDYEQYF | TRBV29-1 | many | TRBJ2-7 | TRBD2